Below are 24 T cell receptor beta chains sequenced from a single sample in a study of blood T cell repertoires in COVID-19. Profiling relied on immunoSEQ multiplex PCR, and the TCRdb table lists in-frame clones only, not all of them. The sample lists some 200,000 clones; 80% to 90% were seen once. Sequences were obtained from peripheral blood. These receptor sequences come from a woman aged 18-29 years who had recovered from COVID-19.

The chain joins TRBV24-1 to TRBJ2-5, with 10 bases aligning to TRBD1. Germline V gene sequence: CDR1 KGHDR, CDR2 SFDVKD. The junction had 5 bases not matched to a gene; V was cut back by 1 base and J by 4 bases. The CDR3 is made up of 16 amino acids. The CDR3 DNA reads as TGTGCCACCAGTGATTTTGCGGGGGACAGGGGAGAGACCCAGTACTTC. Protein product: CATSDFAGDRGETQYF.

The gene calls are TRBV7-9 and TRBJ1-3; D is unclear. In germline, CDR1 is SEHNR, CDR2 FQNEAQ (reference sequence). The CDR3 sequence is 17 residues long. The germline V and J ends were trimmed by 1 base and 0 bases, with 13 bases remaining between them. In DNA form, the CDR3 reads TGTGCCAGCAGCTTAGGAGGGTGGTCAACCTCTGGAAACACCATATATTTT. Translated: CASSLGGWSTSGNTIYF.

The V and J genes are TRBV7-9 and TRBJ1-2; the D gene is possibly TRBD1 (5 bases). The germline CDR1 and CDR2 sequences are SEHNR and FQNEAQ (reference sequence). The CDR3 is 14 residues long. The V and J ends lost 1 base and 4 bases respectively, with 10 bases between them. The CDR3 reads CASSLERGIYGYTF. Here the CDR3 DNA reads TGTGCCAGCAGCTTAGAGCGGGGGATCTATGGCTACACCTTC.

The chain employs TRBV6-1 and TRBJ2-6, with unresolved D. Trimming cost V 3 bases and J 2 bases, with 11 bases left between them. The CDR3 loop spans 16 amino acids. Germline loops: CDR1 MNHNS, CDR2 SASEGT. This chain's CDR3 is CASSDSGAAGANVLTF. For the CDR3, the DNA is TGTGCCAGCAGTGATAGTGGAGCTGCTGGGGCCAACGTCCTGACTTTC.

V usage is TRBV7-2 and J usage is TRBJ1-5; D perhaps matches TRBD1 (5 bases). In germline, CDR1 is SGHTA, CDR2 FQGNSA. With 1 base removed from V and 4 bases from J, the gap between germline ends came to 8 bases. CDR3 size: 14 residues. This CDR3 reads CASSLGGGNQPQHF. The CDR3 bases are TGTGCCAGCAGCTTAGGTGGGGGGAATCAGCCCCAGCATTTT.

The rearrangement uses TRBV9 and TRBJ1-1; D uncertain. Germline V CDR1 and CDR2: SGDLS, YYNGEE. CDR3 size: 13 residues. The V end was cut by 0 bases, the J end by 5 bases, with 8 bases between. Written as DNA, the CDR3 is TGTGCCAGCAGCGTAGGCTCTAGGACTGAAGCTTTCTTT. Translation gives CASSVGSRTEAFF.

V gene TRBV10-3 combines with J gene TRBJ1-2, with no clear D. The CDR3 is made up of 11 amino acids. V was cut by 6 bases and J by 6 bases, with 8 bases left in between. Germline-derived CDR1 and CDR2 are ENHRY and SYGVKD. The CDR3 DNA sequence: TGTGCCATCAGGGTTAGCGATGGCTACACCTTC. Protein product: CAIRVSDGYTF.

The CDR3 sequence is CASLSGGAGTEAFF. For the CDR3, the DNA is TGTGCCAGCCTTTCAGGGGGCGCGGGCACTGAAGCTTTCTTT. V usage is TRBV28 and J usage is TRBJ1-1; 8 positions match TRBD1. CDR1 MDHEN and CDR2 SYDVKM come from the germline V gene. The CDR3 contains 14 residues. J gave up 4 bases and V 8 bases, and 9 bases lay outside the gene matches.

The chain carries TRBV6-1 and TRBJ2-7, with D perhaps TRBD1 (5 bases). Germline V CDR1 and CDR2: MNHNS, SASEGT. This CDR3 comprises 16 residues. Trimming removed 1 base at V and 0 bases at J, with 13 bases between. In nucleotides, the CDR3 is TGTGCCAGCAGTGAAGAAGGGGCCAGGTTCTCCTACGAGCAGTACTTC. Protein sequence: CASSEEGARFSYEQYF.

The chain employs TRBV4-1 and TRBJ1-3; 9 nucleotides match TRBD1. Germline lookup yields CDR1 MGHRA and CDR2 YSYEKL. The CDR3 spans 16 residues. Trimming at V came to 3 bases and at J to 2 bases, leaving 5 bases not matched to a gene. CDR3: CASSHGNRGPGNTIYF. CDR3 in DNA: TGCGCCAGCAGCCATGGGAACAGGGGGCCTGGAAACACCATATATTTT.

The CDR3 loop reads CATSASDRGMETQYF. The CDR3 DNA reads as TGTGCCACCAGCGCCTCGGACAGGGGTATGGAGACCCAGTACTTC. The J gene is TRBJ2-5, the V gene TRBV15; TRBD1 matches at 9 bases. Germline V CDR1 and CDR2: LNHNV, YYDKDF (reference sequence). Losses at the gene ends were 5 bases for V and 5 bases for J; bases not matched to a gene: 9. This CDR3 is built from 15 residues.

This chain uses TRBV6-5 with TRBJ2-1; TRBD2 is a possible D gene (6 bases). The CDR3 runs to 14 residues. Germline CDR1 and CDR2: MNHEY and SVGAGI. V dropped 6 bases and J dropped 8 bases, with 17 bases sitting between them. The CDR3: CASRAEGEFDEQFF. CDR3 coding DNA: TGTGCCAGCAGGGCGGAGGGAGAGTTCGATGAGCAGTTCTTC.

The V call is TRBV23-1, the J call TRBJ2-2, with 11 bases matching TRBD1. TRBV23-1 belongs to the ORF category, with a function that is uncertain. V shed 6 bases, J shed 4 bases, and the junction held 10 bases outside the gene matches. The CDR3 covers 17 residues. CDR3 in amino acids: CASRRTGGISGTGELFF. The DNA for the CDR3 is TGCGCCAGCAGGCGGACAGGGGGCATATCGGGCACCGGGGAGCTGTTTTTT.

The sample holds one count of this clone. The J gene is TRBJ1-5, the V gene TRBV27; 8 bases align to TRBD1. Trimming at V came to 6 bases and at J to 6 bases, leaving 7 bases not matched to a gene. The germline V gene encodes CDR1 MNHEY and CDR2 SMNVEV (reference sequence). The CDR3 consists of 14 residues. The CDR3 sequence is CASSTTGDGQPQHF. The DNA of the CDR3 is TGTGCCAGCAGCACGACAGGGGATGGTCAGCCCCAGCATTTT.

This chain connects TRBV27 to TRBJ2-1; TRBD2 aligns across 11 bases. The CDR3 is 16 amino acids. J was trimmed by 8 bases and V by 2 bases; bases with no gene match: 8. From germline, CDR1 is MNHEY and CDR2 SMNVEV (reference sequence). CDR3 coding DNA: TGTGCCAGCAGTTTAAAGGGGCTAGCGGGAGGCTATGAGCAGTTCTTC. Translated: CASSLKGLAGGYEQFF.

The chain is built from TRBV4-1 and TRBJ1-1, with D perhaps TRBD1 (5 bases). V lost 6 bases and J lost 0, with 11 bases in between. The CDR3 is 14 amino acids. Germline lookup yields CDR1 MGHRA and CDR2 YSYEKL. CDR3 coding DNA: TGCGCCAGCAGTCGCCCGACAGTGAACACTGAAGCTTTCTTT. This codes for CASSRPTVNTEAFF.

On this clone itself: Other DNA sequences in the same sample also yield this CDR3. Here the CDR3 reads CASSVVGETQYF. CDR3 DNA: TGTGCCAGCAGCGTAGTCGGAGAGACCCAGTACTTC. This chain links TRBV9 with TRBJ2-5; D gene unclear. Germline V gene lookup returns CDR1 SGDLS and CDR2 YYNGEE. With 0 bases removed from V and 4 bases from J, the gap between germline ends came to 4 bases. The CDR3 is 12 residues long.

V usage is TRBV9 and J usage is TRBJ1-2, with 8 bases that match TRBD1. The CDR3 runs 18 residues. J gave up 6 bases and V 3 bases, and 19 bases lay outside the gene matches. CDR1 is SGDLS and CDR2 is YYNGEE in the germline V gene. The CDR3 region is CASSADPYGQGYPDGYTF. CDR3 nucleotide sequence: TGTGCCAGCAGCGCCGACCCCTATGGACAGGGTTACCCAGATGGCTACACCTTC.

The chain is built from TRBV9 and TRBJ1-1; D is possibly TRBD1 (6 bases). V was trimmed by 5 bases and J by 3 bases, leaving 17 bases between them. Germline loops: CDR1 SGDLS, CDR2 YYNGEE. The CDR3 totals 15 residues. This chain's CDR3 is CASRGSTGSDTEAFF. The CDR3 DNA is TGTGCCAGCAGGGGCTCAACAGGGAGTGACACTGAAGCTTTCTTT. The full variable domain, in which reference TRBV9 and TRBJ1-1 provide the parts outside the CDR3, is DSGVTQTPKHLITATGQRVTLRCSPRSGDLSVYWYQQSLDQGLQFLIQYYNGEERAKGNILERFSAQQFPDLHSELNLSSLELGDSALYFCASRGSTGSDTEAFFGQGTRLTVV.

Points on this clone: Other nucleotide sequences from this sample produce the same CDR3. The V call is TRBV12-3 or TRBV12-4, the J call TRBJ1-6; D perhaps matches TRBD1 (5 bases). There are 12 residues in the CDR3. V was trimmed by 6 bases and J by 9 bases, leaving 9 bases between them. CDR3 nucleotides: TGTGCCAGCAGCCGGGGGGTTTCACCCCTCCACTTT. Its translation: CASSRGVSPLHF.

This chain joins TRBV6-1 and TRBJ2-3; 8 nucleotides match TRBD2. The V gene's germline CDR1 is MNHNS and CDR2 SASEGT. V shed 0 bases and J 3 bases; nucleotides not matched to a gene: 11. The CDR3 runs to 18 residues. Here the CDR3 DNA reads TGTGCCAGCAGTGAAGCGGGGTGGAGGCCTAGCGGGACAGATACGCAGTATTTT. Translating it yields CASSEAGWRPSGTDTQYF.

The chain uses TRBV18 and TRBJ2-1, with a tentative D call TRBD2 (6 bases). The CDR3 sequence is 14 residues long. The germline gives CDR1 KGHSH, CDR2 LQKENI. V dropped 0 bases and J dropped 7 bases, with 10 bases sitting between them. CDR3 residues: CASSPPRDVNEQFF. The CDR3 DNA reads TGTGCCAGCTCACCACCGCGGGACGTTAATGAGCAGTTCTTC. Using reference TRBV18 and TRBJ2-1 for the parts outside the CDR3, the full variable domain is NAGVMQNPRHLVRRRGQEARLRCSPMKGHSHVYWYRQLPEEGLKFMVYLQKENIIDESGMPKERFSAEFPKEGPSILRIQQVVRGDSAAYFCASSPPRDVNEQFFGPGTRLTVL.

The V call is TRBV6-5, the J call TRBJ2-1; tentatively, D is TRBD2 (6 bases). There are 15 residues in the CDR3. Germline V gene lookup returns CDR1 MNHEY and CDR2 SVGAGI. V was pared by 2 bases and J by 4 bases, with 12 bases between. The chain's CDR3 is CASSYTGGPYNEQFF. Here the CDR3 DNA reads TGTGCCAGCAGTTACACCGGAGGGCCGTACAATGAGCAGTTCTTC.

The rearrangement uses TRBV28 and TRBJ1-2, with D uncertain. Trimming stripped 2 bases from V and 6 bases from J, with 22 bases between. Germline V gene data show CDR1 as MDHEN and CDR2 as SYDVKM. CDR3 length: 17 amino acids. CDR3 region: CASSLPFVDSPSNGYTF. CDR3 in DNA: TGTGCCAGCAGTTTACCTTTCGTGGACTCCCCCAGCAATGGCTACACCTTC.